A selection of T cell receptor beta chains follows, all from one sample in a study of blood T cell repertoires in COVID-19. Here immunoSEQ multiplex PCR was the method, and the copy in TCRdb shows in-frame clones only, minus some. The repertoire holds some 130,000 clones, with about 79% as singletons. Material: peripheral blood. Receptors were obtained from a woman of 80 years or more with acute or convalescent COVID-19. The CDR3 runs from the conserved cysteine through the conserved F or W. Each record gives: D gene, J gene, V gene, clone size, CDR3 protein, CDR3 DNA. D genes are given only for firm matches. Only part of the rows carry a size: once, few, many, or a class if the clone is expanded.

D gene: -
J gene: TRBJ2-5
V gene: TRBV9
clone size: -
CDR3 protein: CASSVEEGGETQYF
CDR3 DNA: TGTGCCAGCAGCGTAGAGGAGGGTGGGGAGACCCAGTACTTC

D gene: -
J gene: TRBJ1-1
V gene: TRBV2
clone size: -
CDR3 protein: CASSETTKAFF
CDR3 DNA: TGTGCCAGCAGTGAAACCACTAAAGCTTTCTTT

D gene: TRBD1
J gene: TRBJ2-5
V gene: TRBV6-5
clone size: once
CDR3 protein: CASIVRDRGETQYF
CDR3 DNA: TGTGCCAGCATCGTACGGGACAGGGGAGAGACCCAGTACTTC

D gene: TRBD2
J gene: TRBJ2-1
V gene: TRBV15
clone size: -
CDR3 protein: CATSRGGLAEQDEQFF
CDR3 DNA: TGTGCCACCAGCAGGGGGGGACTAGCGGAGCAGGATGAGCAGTTCTTC

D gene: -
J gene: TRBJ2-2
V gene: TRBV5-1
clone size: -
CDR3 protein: CASSFSTGELFF
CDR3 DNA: TGCGCCAGCAGCTTCTCCACCGGGGAGCTGTTTTTT

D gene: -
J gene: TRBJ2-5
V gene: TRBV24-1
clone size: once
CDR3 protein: CATNTGRQETQYF
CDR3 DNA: TGTGCCACTAATACAGGCCGGCAAGAGACCCAGTACTTC

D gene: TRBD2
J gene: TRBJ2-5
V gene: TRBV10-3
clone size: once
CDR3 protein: CAISPETSEGTQYF
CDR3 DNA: TGTGCCATCAGTCCCGAGACTAGCGAAGGGACCCAGTACTTC

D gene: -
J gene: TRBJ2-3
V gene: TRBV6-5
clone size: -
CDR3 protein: CASKIVAASTDTQYF
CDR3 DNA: TGTGCCAGCAAGATCGTAGCGGCTAGCACAGATACGCAGTATTTT

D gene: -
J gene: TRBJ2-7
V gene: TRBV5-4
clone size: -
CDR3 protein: CASSFGPTESYEQYF
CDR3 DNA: TGTGCCAGCAGCTTTGGTCCGACAGAATCCTACGAGCAGTACTTC

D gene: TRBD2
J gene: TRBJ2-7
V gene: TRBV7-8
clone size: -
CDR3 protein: CASSWTRTSGGLEQYF
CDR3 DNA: TGTGCCAGCAGCTGGACTCGGACTAGCGGGGGCCTAGAGCAGTACTTC

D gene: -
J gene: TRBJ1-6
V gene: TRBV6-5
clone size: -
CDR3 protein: CASTRDYNSPLHF
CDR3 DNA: TGTGCCAGCACCAGGGACTATAATTCACCCCTCCACTTT

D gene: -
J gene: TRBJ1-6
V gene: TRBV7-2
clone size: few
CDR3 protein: CASSLGSTQGSPLHF
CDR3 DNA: TGTGCCAGCAGCCTAGGATCGACTCAGGGTTCACCCCTCCACTTT

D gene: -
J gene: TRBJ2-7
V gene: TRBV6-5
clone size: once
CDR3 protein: CASRSRVGDEQYF
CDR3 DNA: TGTGCCAGCAGATCCAGGGTTGGCGACGAGCAGTACTTC

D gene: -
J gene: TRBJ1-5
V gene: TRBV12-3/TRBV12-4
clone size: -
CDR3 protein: CASSLEGGQPQHF
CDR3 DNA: TGTGCCAGCAGTTTGGAGGGAGGGCAGCCCCAGCATTTT

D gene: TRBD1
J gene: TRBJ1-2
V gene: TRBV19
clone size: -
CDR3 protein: CASSPRGGTGDGYTF
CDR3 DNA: TGTGCCAGTAGTCCTCGGGGAGGGACAGGGGATGGCTACACCTTC